This TCR beta chain was sequenced for a study of T cell changes during pregnancy in multiple sclerosis (dated 2019 in TCRdb). Some background on the complete study: The study examined how the T cell repertoire changed over the course of pregnancy in women with multiple sclerosis.

Library prep was done by the immunoSEQ multiplex PCR assay. In TCRdb, the immuneACCESS table is reduced to in-frame sequences with V and J assigned. These tables do not hold every clone; where another copy was compared, an unresolved V gene accounts for under half, and the others remain unexplained. A total of tens of thousands of clones appear in this sample, roughly 90% of them only once. The biggest ten clones account for 3.7% of the sample. With regard to this clone: Its binding antigen is unknown. Per-base quality was not reported, and no clone a single base away is much larger than it.

The sequence was collected from a female donor in good health, enrolled as a control in a pregnancy study. The specimen comprised peripheral blood, sampled after pregnancy.

The bases read TGTGCCACCAGCAGAAGCCACCTAGCGGACCCTAGCACAGATACGCAGTATTTT. Translated, it reads CATSRSHLADPSTDTQYF. The chain is encoded by TRBV15 joined to TRBJ2-3, with 7 middle bases fitting TRBD2. Germline trimming: 2 bases from V, 0 bases from J; junction bases outside gene matches: 11. Looking up the germline V gene (reference sequence) yields CDR1 LNHNV and CDR2 YYDKDF. From the cysteine through the phenylalanine, the CDR3 covers 18 amino acids. Only the CDR3 DNA stays, 54 bases, in frame from base 1.